These 31 T cell receptor beta chains share one sample of origin, sequenced in a study of PD-L1 blockade in urothelial cancer. Profiling relied on immunoSEQ multiplex PCR, and the TCRdb table lists in-frame clones only, not all of them. This sample has tens of thousands of clones, with almost 85% found just once. The input for sequencing was PBMCs, taken around atezolizumab (anti-PD-L1) treatment. The receptors stem from a man between 65 and 80 years old with urothelial cancer.

V gene TRBV29-1 combines with J gene TRBJ2-5; 12 bases agree with TRBD2. The germline V gene encodes CDR1 SQVTM and CDR2 ANQGSEA. Germline trimming cut 5 bases from V and 5 bases from J; bases unmatched to any gene: 6. The length of the CDR3 is 14 residues. CDR3 DNA sequence: TGCAGCGTTAGACTAGCGGGAGTCGGGGAGACCCAGTACTTC. As protein: CSVRLAGVGETQYF.

The gene calls are TRBV5-1 and TRBJ1-2; D is possibly TRBD1 (5 bases). The V and J ends lost 0 bases and 3 bases respectively, with 12 bases between them. Germline-derived CDR1 and CDR2 are SGHRS and YFSETQ. This CDR3 comprises 15 residues. The CDR3 is CASSLDQGSHYGYTF. The CDR3, as DNA: TGCGCCAGCAGCTTGGACCAGGGAAGTCACTATGGCTACACCTTC. Based on the CDR3 plus reference TRBV5-1 and TRBJ1-2, the full variable domain is KAGVTQTPRYLIKTRGQQVTLSCSPISGHRSVSWYQQTPGQGLQFLFEYFSETQRNKGNFPGRFSGRQFSNSRSEMNVSTLELGDSALYLCASSLDQGSHYGYTFGSGTRLTVV.

For the CDR3, the DNA is TGTGCCAGCAGTGACAGGTGGAACACTGAAGCTTTCTTT. Its protein product is CASSDRWNTEAFF. The V gene is TRBV2, the J gene TRBJ1-1, with D unclear. Trimming removed 3 bases from V and 1 base from J, with 6 bases in between. CDR1 is SNHLY, CDR2 FYNNEI, per germline. CDR3 length: 13 residues.

The chain uses TRBV6-1 and TRBJ2-1; 11 bases align to TRBD2. After removal of 2 bases from V and 3 bases from J, the junction contained 0 bases not matched to a gene. CDR1 is MNHNS and CDR2 is SASEGT in the germline V gene. The CDR3 contains 15 residues. In DNA form, the CDR3 reads TGTGCCAGCAGTGAACTAGCGGGGGGCTACAATGAGCAGTTCTTC. Its protein product is CASSELAGGYNEQFF.

V usage is TRBV18 and J usage is TRBJ2-2; 7 nucleotides agree with TRBD1. The CDR3 has 16 amino acids. Germline V gene data show CDR1 as KGHSH and CDR2 as LQKENI. With 1 base clipped from V and 6 bases from J, the junction kept 8 bases outside the gene matches. CDR3 sequence reads: CASSPRQGWDAGELFF. Here the CDR3 DNA reads TGTGCCAGCTCACCACGACAGGGATGGGACGCCGGGGAGCTGTTTTTT.

The CDR3 reads CASSTLAGVSHEQYF. The DNA of the CDR3 is TGCGCCAGCAGCACCCTAGCGGGAGTGTCCCACGAGCAGTACTTC. The chain combines TRBV5-1 with TRBJ2-7, with 10 bases aligning to TRBD2. Per germline, CDR1 SGHRS and CDR2 YFSETQ. CDR3 length equals 15 residues. Trimming at V came to 4 bases and at J to 5 bases, leaving 9 bases not matched to a gene.

This clone came up a few times. This chain links TRBV29-1 with TRBJ2-1, with 14 bases that match TRBD2. Germline V lookup: CDR1 SQVTM, CDR2 ANQGSEA. The junction had 4 bases not matched to a gene; V was cut back by 3 bases and J by 6 bases. The CDR3 is made up of 15 amino acids. Here the CDR3 reads CSVETTSGGVNEQFF. CDR3 DNA sequence: TGCAGCGTTGAGACGACTAGCGGGGGGGTCAATGAGCAGTTCTTC.

This sequence joins TRBV7-9 and TRBJ2-2, with D unresolved. V gave up 1 base and J gave up 5 bases, with 5 bases separating them. This CDR3 region has 13 residues. Per germline, CDR1 SEHNR and CDR2 FQNEAQ (reference sequence). The CDR3 DNA follows: TGTGCCAGCAGCTTAGACGGGACCGGGGAGCTGTTTTTT. It encodes CASSLDGTGELFF.

V gene TRBV25-1 combines with J gene TRBJ2-5; tentative D call: TRBD2 (7 bases). Trimming pared 7 bases from V and 1 base from J, leaving 13 bases between. Germline V gives CDR1 MGHDK, CDR2 SYGVNS. This CDR3 comprises 14 residues. CDR3 protein: CASKEGGGQETQYF. The CDR3 DNA reads as TGTGCCAGCAAGGAGGGGGGGGGCCAAGAGACCCAGTACTTC.

This clone has only one observation. This chain links TRBV9 with TRBJ1-2, with 9 positions matching TRBD1. Germline CDR1 and CDR2: SGDLS and YYNGEE. With 2 bases clipped from V and 8 bases from J, the junction kept 10 bases outside the gene matches. The CDR3 loop spans 15 amino acids. CDR3 DNA sequence: TGTGCCAGCAGCGTTGAACAGGGGGCTCGAGGAGGCTACACCTTC. Translation gives CASSVEQGARGGYTF.

This clone was detected only once. This chain uses TRBV29-1 with TRBJ2-7; the D gene is possibly TRBD2 (5 bases). This CDR3 is 12 amino acids long. V dropped 0 bases and J dropped 3 bases, with 6 bases sitting between them. The germline gives CDR1 SQVTM, CDR2 ANQGSEA. The CDR3 DNA sequence: TGCAGCGTTGAAGATGGAGGCTACGAGCAGTACTTC. Translated, it gives CSVEDGGYEQYF.

This chain connects TRBV4-3 to TRBJ2-1; D not certain. There are 16 residues in the CDR3. CDR1 and CDR2 (germline): LGHNA, YSLEER. V lost 0 bases and J lost 6, with 15 bases in between. CDR3 nucleotides: TGCGCCAGCAGCCAAGATTTTTCGAACAGAGTCAATGAGCAGTTCTTC. The encoded protein is CASSQDFSNRVNEQFF.

The chain joins TRBV28 to TRBJ1-1; D unclear. This CDR3 has 15 residues. The V gene lost 6 bases and the J gene lost 0 bases, with 14 bases spanning the gap. Germline V gene data show CDR1 as MDHEN and CDR2 as SYDVKM. This CDR3 is CASSSTDPVNTEAFF. CDR3 sequence (DNA): TGTGCCAGCAGCTCCACAGACCCCGTGAACACTGAAGCTTTCTTT.

Only a few counts were recorded for this clone. The V call is TRBV9, the J call TRBJ2-7, with a possible D match to TRBD2 (6 bases). V gave up 3 bases and J gave up 7 bases, with 14 bases separating them. Germline loops: CDR1 SGDLS, CDR2 YYNGEE. CDR3 length: 13 residues. The CDR3 nucleotides read TGTGCCAGCAGCGCGGCTAGCGCGCGGGAGCAGTACTTC. Protein sequence: CASSAASAREQYF.

V gene TRBV6-1 combines with J gene TRBJ2-6, with D uncertain. CDR3 length: 13 amino acids. The V gene's germline CDR1 is MNHNS and CDR2 SASEGT. Trimming removed 5 bases at V and 4 bases at J, with 6 bases between. The CDR3 sequence is CASSNSGANVLTF. Here the CDR3 DNA reads TGTGCCAGCAGTAACTCCGGGGCCAACGTCCTGACTTTC.

V usage is TRBV25-1 and J usage is TRBJ2-7; D possibly corresponds to TRBD2 (5 bases). This CDR3 has 15 residues. Trimming shortened V by 1 base and J by 3 bases, and 13 bases separated the two germline ends. Germline lookup yields CDR1 MGHDK and CDR2 SYGVNS. The CDR3 loop is CASSEFPEGGYEQYF. CDR3 coding DNA: TGTGCCAGCAGTGAATTTCCCGAAGGAGGCTACGAGCAGTACTTC.

The rearrangement links TRBV7-9 to TRBJ2-5; TRBD2 aligns across 7 bases. Germline CDR1 SEHNR, CDR2 FQNEAQ (reference sequence). This CDR3 contains 12 residues. The trim removed 5 bases at V and 8 bases at J, leaving 5 bases unmatched. CDR3 coding DNA: TGTGCCAGCAGCGCCGGACTAGAAACCCAGTACTTC. This codes for CASSAGLETQYF.

This clone was seen a few times. V gene TRBV5-8 combines with J gene TRBJ2-7; D perhaps matches TRBD1 (5 bases). In germline, CDR1 is SGHTS, CDR2 YDEGEE. The V end lost 0 bases, the J end lost 0 bases, and 13 bases lay between the germline ends. This CDR3 comprises 16 residues. The CDR3 DNA sequence: TGTGCCAGCAGCTTGGGACAGACATCAAGCTCCTACGAGCAGTACTTC. It encodes CASSLGQTSSSYEQYF.

V is TRBV7-2 and J is TRBJ2-1; D is perhaps TRBD1 (5 bases). Germline CDR1 SGHTA, CDR2 FQGNSA. This CDR3 contains 15 residues. V was clipped by 0 bases and J by 5 bases, with 11 bases between them. CDR3 coding DNA: TGTGCCAGCAGCTTAGCGCTAGGGGCGAACAATGAGCAGTTCTTC. This encodes CASSLALGANNEQFF.

The chain carries TRBV7-3 and TRBJ2-6; no firm D call. There are 15 residues in the CDR3. CDR1 SGHTA and CDR2 FQGTGA come from the germline V gene. V lost 4 bases and J lost 0, with 7 bases in between. CDR3 nucleotide sequence: TGTGCCAGCAGCTCATCGGGCTCTGGGGCCAACGTCCTGACTTTC. It encodes CASSSSGSGANVLTF.

CDR3 loop: CASSPRLAGNSYEQYF. The CDR3 DNA sequence: TGTGCCAGCAGCCCTCGACTAGCGGGGAACTCCTACGAGCAGTACTTC. This chain links TRBV7-2 with TRBJ2-7; 11 bases line up with TRBD2. Losses at the gene ends were 5 bases for V and 0 bases for J; bases not matched to a gene: 6. Germline-derived CDR1 and CDR2 are SGHTA and FQGNSA. The CDR3 spans 16 residues.

J is TRBJ2-1 and V is TRBV5-4; D gene uncertain. The CDR3 totals 16 residues. Germline CDR1 and CDR2: SGHNT and YYREEE (reference sequence). V lost 4 bases to trimming and J lost 0 bases, with 14 bases between them. The CDR3 loop is CASSQYGGSSYNEQFF. The CDR3 DNA sequence: TGTGCCAGCAGCCAGTACGGCGGTAGCTCCTACAATGAGCAGTTCTTC.

The chain combines TRBV7-9 with TRBJ1-1, with 7 bases aligning to TRBD1. Trimming cost V 3 bases and J 7 bases; bases outside gene matches: 5. Germline CDR1 and CDR2: SEHNR and FQNEAQ (reference sequence). The CDR3 loop spans 13 amino acids. The CDR3 DNA sequence: TGTGCCAGCAGCTTGAGACAGGGTAGTGAAGCTTTCTTT. This gives the protein CASSLRQGSEAFF.

The gene calls are TRBV21-1 and TRBJ2-1; TRBD1 reflects the table's D call only, with no check against the DNA. TRBV21-1 has pseudogene status. The CDR3 length is 15 residues. The DNA for the CDR3 is TGTGCCAGCAGCAGAGATTCAGGGCCCTACAATGAGCAGTTCTTC. Its translation is CASSRDSGPYNEQFF.

The gene calls are TRBV25-1 and TRBJ2-1; a possible D gene is TRBD1 (5 bases). Germline CDR1 reads MGHDK; CDR2 reads SYGVNS. V dropped 5 bases and J dropped 8 bases, with 10 bases sitting between them. This CDR3 spans 12 amino acids. CDR3 in DNA: TGTGCCAGCAGTCCAGGGCTGGATGAGCAGTTCTTC. Its translation is CASSPGLDEQFF. Variable domain in full (rest from reference TRBV25-1 and TRBJ2-1): EADIYQTPRYLVIGTGKKITLECSQTMGHDKMYWYQQDPGMELHLIHYSYGVNSTEKGDLSSESTVSRIRTEHFPLTLESARPSHTSQYLCASSPGLDEQFFGPGTRLTVL.

This clone has just a few counts. The chain employs TRBV7-9 and TRBJ1-1; maybe TRBD1 (6 bases). With 3 bases removed from V and 6 bases from J, the gap between germline ends came to 14 bases. Germline assignment: CDR1 SEHNR and CDR2 FQNEAQ (reference sequence). The CDR3 consists of 14 residues. The CDR3 region has the DNA TGTGCCAGCAGCTTCCCCAGGGGTAACGCTGAAGCTTTCTTT. It translates to CASSFPRGNAEAFF.

V usage is TRBV5-4 and J usage is TRBJ1-2, with 8 bases that match TRBD1. V shed 4 bases and J 4 bases; nucleotides not matched to a gene: 15. Germline V gene sequence: CDR1 SGHNT, CDR2 YYREEE (reference sequence). The CDR3 is 17 residues long. This CDR3 reads CASSPENSGGRGYGYTF. The CDR3 bases are TGTGCCAGCAGCCCGGAAAATTCAGGGGGCAGGGGCTATGGCTACACCTTC.

The V call is TRBV30, the J call TRBJ1-1; a weak D match, TRBD1 (5 bases). Trimming left V 4 bases short and J 3 bases short, with 12 bases between. The germline CDR1 and CDR2 sequences are GTSNPN and SVGIG (reference sequence). The CDR3 is 13 residues long. The CDR3 coding sequence is TGTGCCTGGATCAGGGATTCGCACACTGAAGCTTTCTTT. Protein product: CAWIRDSHTEAFF.

This chain connects TRBV7-2 to TRBJ1-2, with D possibly TRBD1 on 6 matching bases. The germline gives CDR1 SGHTA, CDR2 FQGNSA. The CDR3 is 16 residues long. V was cut by 0 bases and J by 0 bases, with 11 bases left in between. The CDR3 bases are TGTGCCAGCAGCTTAGCGTGGACAGCTTCTAACTATGGCTACACCTTC. Translated, it gives CASSLAWTASNYGYTF.

The chain links TRBV6-1 to TRBJ2-5, with 14 bases that match TRBD2. CDR1 is MNHNS and CDR2 is SASEGT in the germline V gene. Unmatched junction bases numbered 8, after V lost 4 bases and J lost 4 bases. This CDR3 contains 17 residues. The CDR3 coding sequence is TGTGCCAGCAGTGTTCTGACTAGCGGGAGGGGAGGAGAGACCCAGTACTTC. Protein sequence: CASSVLTSGRGGETQYF.

V gene TRBV2 combines with J gene TRBJ2-3; 7 bases align to TRBD1. V shed 7 bases and J 3 bases; nucleotides not matched to a gene: 13. The germline V gene has CDR1 SNHLY and CDR2 FYNNEI. The CDR3 is 16 amino acids. CDR3 DNA sequence: TGTGCCAGCACCGGAGACCGGGACAGCGGAACAGATACGCAGTATTTT. Translating it yields CASTGDRDSGTDTQYF. Full variable domain (remainder filled in from reference TRBV2 and TRBJ2-3): EPEVTQTPSHQVTQMGQEVILRCVPISNHLYFYWYRQILGQKVEFLVSFYNNEISEKSEIFDDQFSVERPDGSNFTLKIRSTKLEDSAMYFCASTGDRDSGTDTQYFGPGTRLTVL.